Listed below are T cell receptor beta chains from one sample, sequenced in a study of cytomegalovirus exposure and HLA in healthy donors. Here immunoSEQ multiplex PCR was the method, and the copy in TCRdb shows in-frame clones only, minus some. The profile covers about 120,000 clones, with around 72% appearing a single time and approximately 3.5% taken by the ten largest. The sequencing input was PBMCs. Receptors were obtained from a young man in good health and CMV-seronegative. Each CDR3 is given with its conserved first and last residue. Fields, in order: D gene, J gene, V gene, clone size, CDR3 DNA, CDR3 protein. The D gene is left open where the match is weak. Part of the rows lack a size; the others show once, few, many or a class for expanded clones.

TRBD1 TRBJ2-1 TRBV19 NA TGTGCCAGTAGTCAGAACAGGGGAACGTCCTACAATGAGCAGTTCTTC CASSQNRGTSYNEQFF
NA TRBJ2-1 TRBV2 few TGTGCCAGCAGTCGCGGGCCTCTCGAGGAGCAGTTCTTC CASSRGPLEEQFF
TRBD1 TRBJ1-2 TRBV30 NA TGTGCCTGGATTCGCGACAGGGTGTTTGGCTACACCTTC CAWIRDRVFGYTF
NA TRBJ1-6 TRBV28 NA TGTGCCAGCAGTTTCATAAGTTTCGGGTCACCCCTCCACTTT CASSFISFGSPLHF
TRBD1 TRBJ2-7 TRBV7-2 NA TGTGCCAGCAGCTTAGAGGGGCCCGGGACAGGCGTATTC CASSLEGPGTGVF
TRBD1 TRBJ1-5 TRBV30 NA TGTGCCTGGAGTGTAGACAGGGTTGGGGGTAGCAATCAGCCCCAGCATTTT CAWSVDRVGGSNQPQHF
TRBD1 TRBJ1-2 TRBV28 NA TGTGCCAGCAGACACCTCAGGGGGAAAGCTAACTATGGCTACACCTTC CASRHLRGKANYGYTF
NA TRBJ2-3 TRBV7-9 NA TGTGCCAGCAGCTCCCCGGGATCCCCCACAGATACGCAGTATTTT CASSSPGSPTDTQYF
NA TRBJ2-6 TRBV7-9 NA TGTTCCAGCAGCCCTTATTCTGGGGCCAACGTCCTGACTTTC CSSSPYSGANVLTF
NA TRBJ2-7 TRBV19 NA TGTGCCAGTAGCGCCCAAAGCGGGGAGCAGTACTTC CASSAQSGEQYF
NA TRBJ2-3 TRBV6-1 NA TGTGCCAGCCTGGACTTATCAGATACGCAGTATTTT CASLDLSDTQYF
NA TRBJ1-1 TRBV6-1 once TGTGCCAGCAGTGAAGCGGCGTTTAGGAGCGCTGAAGCTTTCTTT CASSEAAFRSAEAFF
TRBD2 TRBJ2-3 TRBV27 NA TGTGCCAGCAGTTTCCTGGCTAGCGGGGGACTCACAGATACGCAGTATTTT CASSFLASGGLTDTQYF
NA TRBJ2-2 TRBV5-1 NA TGCGCCAGCAGCTTTCCCTCGGCCGGGGAGCTGTTTTTT CASSFPSAGELFF
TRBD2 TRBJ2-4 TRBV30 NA TGTGCCTGGAGTGCACTAGCGGCTGAAAACATTCAGTACTTC CAWSALAAENIQYF
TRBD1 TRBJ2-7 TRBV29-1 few TGCAGTTTCTGGGGACAGGGGGGAGAGCAGTACTTC CSFWGQGGEQYF
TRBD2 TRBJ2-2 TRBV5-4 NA TGTGCCAGCAGCTCTCGACTAGCGGGGGCCGGGGAGCTGTTTTTT CASSSRLAGAGELFF
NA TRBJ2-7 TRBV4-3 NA TGCGCCAGCAGCCAAGTGGGCAGTTCCTACGAGCAGTACTTC CASSQVGSSYEQYF
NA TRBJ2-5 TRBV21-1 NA TGTGCCAGCAGCAAAGCGCGAGAAGAGACCCAGTACTTC CASSKAREETQYF
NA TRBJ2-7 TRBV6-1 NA TGTGCCAGCAGTGGCCAGACAGGTGCCTACGAGCAGTACTTC CASSGQTGAYEQYF
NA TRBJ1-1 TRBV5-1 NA TGCGCCAGCAGCTTATTTGGCGGAATGAACACTGAAGCTTTCTTT CASSLFGGMNTEAFF
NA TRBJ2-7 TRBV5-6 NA TGTGCCAGCAGCTTTCCCAATTCCTACGAGCAGTACTTC CASSFPNSYEQYF
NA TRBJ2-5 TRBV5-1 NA TGCGCCAGCAGCCCGGGACTCCCCGACCTCCAAGAGACCCAGTACTTC CASSPGLPDLQETQYF
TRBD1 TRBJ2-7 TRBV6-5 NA TGTGCCAGCAATATAAACAGGGGCTACGAGCAGTACTTC CASNINRGYEQYF
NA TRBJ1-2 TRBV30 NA TGTGCCCGAAGTGAGGGGAATGAGGCTAACTATGGCTACACCTTC CARSEGNEANYGYTF
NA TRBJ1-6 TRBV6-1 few TGTGCCAGCAGTGAACTACGGTTGAATTCACCCCTCCACTTT CASSELRLNSPLHF
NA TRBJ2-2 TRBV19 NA TGTGCCAGTAGAAACACAGGGATGGACACCGGGGAGCTGTTTTTT CASRNTGMDTGELFF
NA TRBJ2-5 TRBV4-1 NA TGCGCCAGCAGCCAAGATGCGGGGGCAGAGACCCAGTACTTC CASSQDAGAETQYF
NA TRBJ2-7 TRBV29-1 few TGCAGCGCTCAACGGGACACCTACGAGCAGTACTTC CSAQRDTYEQYF
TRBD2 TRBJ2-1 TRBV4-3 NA TGCGCCAGCAGCCAAGAATGGCGGGGGGGCCTCTCCTACAATGAGCAGTTCTTC CASSQEWRGGLSYNEQFF
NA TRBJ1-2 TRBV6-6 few TGTGCCATCAGTTCGGAGAATCGCCTTAACTATGGCTACACCTTC CAISSENRLNYGYTF
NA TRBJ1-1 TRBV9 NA TGTGCCAGCAGCGTAACAGGGTCGGACACTGAAGCTTTCTTT CASSVTGSDTEAFF
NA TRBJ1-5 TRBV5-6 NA TGTGCCAGCAGCTTGCAATGGGCTCAGCCCCAGCATTTT CASSLQWAQPQHF
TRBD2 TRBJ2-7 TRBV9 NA TGTGCCAGCAGCGTAGGGGGGGGGACCGCTTTGATCGAGCAGTACTTC CASSVGGGTALIEQYF
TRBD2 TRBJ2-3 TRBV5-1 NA TGCGCCAGCAGCTTGGCACCCCTAACTAGCGGGGGCACAGATACGCAGTATTTT CASSLAPLTSGGTDTQYF
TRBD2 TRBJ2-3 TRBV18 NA TGTGCCAGCTCCCCCGGGACTAGCGGGGGACGGGATACGCAGTATTTT CASSPGTSGGRDTQYF
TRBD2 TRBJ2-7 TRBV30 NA TGTGCCTGGAGTGGGCTAGCGGGGGCCCCCTACGAGCAGTACTTC CAWSGLAGAPYEQYF
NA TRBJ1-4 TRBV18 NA TGTGCCAGCTCACCATCGGACAGCGCGCACGGTGAAAAACTGTTTTTT CASSPSDSAHGEKLFF
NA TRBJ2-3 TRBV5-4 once TGTGCCAGCAGCTTGGAAACGACAGCTAGCACAGATACGCAGTATTTT CASSLETTASTDTQYF
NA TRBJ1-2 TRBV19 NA TGTGCCAGTAGTATACAGGGTTCTAACTATGGCTACACCTTC CASSIQGSNYGYTF
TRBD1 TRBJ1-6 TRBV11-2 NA TGTGCCAGCAGCTTAGTTTATTACAGGGGTTCGCAAAATTCACCCCTCCACTTT CASSLVYYRGSQNSPLHF
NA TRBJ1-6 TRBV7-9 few TGTGCCAGCAGCTTAGCGGGGAGAGGGATCGATTCACCCCTCCACTTT CASSLAGRGIDSPLHF
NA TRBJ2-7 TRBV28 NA TGTGCCAGCAGTCCTCCCCACGGCTACGAGCAGTACTTC CASSPPHGYEQYF
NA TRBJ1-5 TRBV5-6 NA TGTGCCAGCAGCTCGGCCAGGGCCCCGGGGCCCCAGCATTTT CASSSARAPGPQHF
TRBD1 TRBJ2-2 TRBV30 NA TGTGCCTGGAGTGCGGGACAGGGGCCCACCGGGGAGCTGTTTTTT CAWSAGQGPTGELFF
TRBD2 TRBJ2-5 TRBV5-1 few TGCGCCAGCAGCTCCGCCGGGACTAGCGAAGAGACCCAGTACTTC CASSSAGTSEETQYF
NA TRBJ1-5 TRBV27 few TGTGCCAGCAGTTGGGCTCAGGCTAATCAGCCCCAGCATTTT CASSWAQANQPQHF
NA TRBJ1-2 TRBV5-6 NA TGTGCCAGCAGCTCGCGGACAGCTTTCTATGGCTACACCTTC CASSSRTAFYGYTF
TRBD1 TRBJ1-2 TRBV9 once TGTGCCAGCAGCGCCCGAGGAAATCCCAGACAGGGGGCAGGTGGCTACACCTTC CASSARGNPRQGAGGYTF
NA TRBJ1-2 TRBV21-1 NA TGTGCCAGCAGCGACGAAGGTGAGGGAGGGTGGCACGGCTACACCTTC CASSDEGEGGWHGYTF